This T cell receptor beta chain is drawn from a study of cytomegalovirus exposure and HLA in healthy donors. General observations from the study: Investigators reported some 150 TCR beta chains as tied to cytomegalovirus. CMV serostatus alone was available as immune exposure information.

It was with 60 Vbeta and 13 Jbeta primers that the PCR ran. The protocol was immunoSEQ multiplex PCR, while the TCRdb copy is restricted to in-frame clones and leaves out a portion. Here the sample spans approximately 130,000 clones, about 10% being singletons. Per the germline V gene, CDR1 is LNHNV and CDR2 is YYDKDF (reference sequence). This CDR3 has 15 residues. The J segment lost 3 bases and the V segment lost 0 bases, leaving 4 bases of the junction unmatched. This clone occurred a few times. Its antigen is as yet unknown. Source material: PBMCs. The rearrangement links TRBV15 to TRBJ2-5; TRBD2 agrees at 7 bases. The sequence came from a woman between 40 and 50 years old in good health and CMV-seropositive. The CDR3 DNA reads TGTGCCACCAGCAGAGAGGGGAGGGGAGAAGAGACCCAGTACTTC. Translating gives CATSREGRGEETQYF.